The clone carrying this T cell receptor beta chain was picked up one time. V was cut by 4 bases and J by 5 bases, with 11 bases left in between. Germline CDR1 and CDR2: LNHDA and SQIVND (reference sequence). CDR3 size: 13 residues. Per the original data handling: From reference gene primer amplification, estimates of nucleated cell counts were derived. The data were produced by immunoSEQ multiplex PCR, yet TCRdb's version contains in-frame clones alone and is incomplete. For V, J and clone size, that table is used; D and trimming come from the DNA. Here the sample spans about 190,000 clones, nearly 90% being singletons. This sample was taken from a study of blood T cell repertoires in COVID-19.

This sequence originates from a man in his fifties or sixties with acute or convalescent COVID-19. The rearrangement uses TRBV19 and TRBJ1-2; TRBD1 is a possible D gene (5 bases). Input material: peripheral blood. The CDR3 loop is CASSRGVQYGYTF. CDR3 nucleotides: TGTGCCAGTAGTAGGGGGGTACAATATGGCTACACCTTC.